This TCR beta chain was captured by sequencing in a study of blood T cell repertoires in COVID-19. Background on the study: The samples span acute and convalescent COVID-19 from the United States, Italy and Spain.

Method: immunoSEQ multiplex PCR; TCRdb's copy keeps in-frame clones and lacks some. The sample has under 200,000 clones, around nine tenths seen once. This sequence originates from a man aged 60 to 75 with active or convalescent COVID-19. The material sequenced was peripheral blood.

The CDR3, as DNA: TGTGCCAGCAGGAAGGACAGGGGGTCCTACGAGCAGTACTTC. This sequence encodes CASRKDRGSYEQYF. The rearrangement joins TRBV27 to TRBJ2-7; 10 bases agree with TRBD1. The trim removed 6 bases at V and 1 base at J, leaving 3 bases unmatched. This CDR3 region has 14 residues. The germline CDR1 and CDR2 sequences are MNHEY and SMNVEV (reference sequence).